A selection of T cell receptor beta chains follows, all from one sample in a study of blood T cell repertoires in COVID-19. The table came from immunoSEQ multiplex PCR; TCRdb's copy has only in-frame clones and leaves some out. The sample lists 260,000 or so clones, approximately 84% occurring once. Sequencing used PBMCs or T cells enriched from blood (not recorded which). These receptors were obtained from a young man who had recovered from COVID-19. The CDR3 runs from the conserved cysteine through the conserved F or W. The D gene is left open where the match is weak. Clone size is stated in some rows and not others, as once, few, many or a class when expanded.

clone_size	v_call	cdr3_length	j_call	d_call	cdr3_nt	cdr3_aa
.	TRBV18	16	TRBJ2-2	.	TGTGCCAGCTCACCACGAGGAATAGCTAACACCGGGGAGCTGTTTTTT	CASSPRGIANTGELFF
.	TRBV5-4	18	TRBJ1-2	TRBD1	TGTGCCAGCAGCAGTTTTTTCCCTAACAGGGGGCAAGGCTATGGCTACACCTTC	CASSSFFPNRGQGYGYTF
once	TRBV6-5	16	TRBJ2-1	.	TGTGCCAGCAGTTACTCTAGCGTCCCAGTTCGGGGTGAGCAGTTCTTC	CASSYSSVPVRGEQFF
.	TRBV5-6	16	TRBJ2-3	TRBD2	TGTGCCAGCAGCTTGAGGGGGACTAGCGGTTCAGATACGCAGTATTTT	CASSLRGTSGSDTQYF
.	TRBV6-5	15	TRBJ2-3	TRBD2	TGTGCCAGCAGTCCCGGGACTAGCGGCGCGGATACGCAGTATTTT	CASSPGTSGADTQYF
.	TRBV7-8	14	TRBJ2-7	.	TGTGCCAGCAGCTTAGCCAGGGGCCTCCTGGAGCAGTACTTC	CASSLARGLLEQYF
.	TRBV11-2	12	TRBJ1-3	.	TGTGCCAGCAGCTTAGATTCAGTCACCATATATTTT	CASSLDSVTIYF
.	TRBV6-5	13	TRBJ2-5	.	TGTGCCAGCAGGCAGGGGATTTGGGAGACCCAGTACTTC	CASRQGIWETQYF
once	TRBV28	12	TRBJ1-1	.	TGTGCCACCTTACGGCAGGACACTGAAGCTTTCTTT	CATLRQDTEAFF
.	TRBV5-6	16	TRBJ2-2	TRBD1	TGTGCCAGCAGCTTGGAAACCAGGGGGCGGGCCGGGGAGCTGTTTTTT	CASSLETRGRAGELFF
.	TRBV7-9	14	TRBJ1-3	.	TGTGCCAGCAGCGCAGGGACATCTGGAAACACCATATATTTT	CASSAGTSGNTIYF
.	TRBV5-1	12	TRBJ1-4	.	TGCGCCAGCAGACCTCCCGCGGAAAAACTGTTTTTT	CASRPPAEKLFF
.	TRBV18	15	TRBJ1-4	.	TGTGCCAGCTCACCATCCCGAACAGGGAACGAAAAACTGTTTTTT	CASSPSRTGNEKLFF
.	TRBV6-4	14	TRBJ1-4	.	TGTGCCAGCAGTGACTCAGTCTCGGGTGAAAAACTGTTTTTT	CASSDSVSGEKLFF
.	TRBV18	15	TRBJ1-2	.	TGTGCCAGCTCACCACTGACAGCGTCTAACTATGGCTACACCTTC	CASSPLTASNYGYTF
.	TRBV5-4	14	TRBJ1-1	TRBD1	TGTGCCAGCAGCCTAGGGGACAGGGACACTGAAGCTTTCTTT	CASSLGDRDTEAFF
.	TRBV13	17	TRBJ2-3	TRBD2	TGTGCCAGCAGCTTAGCGGTAGCGGGGGCTAGCACAGATACGCAGTATTTT	CASSLAVAGASTDTQYF
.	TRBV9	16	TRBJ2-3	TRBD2	TGTGCCAGCAGCACCCGACTAGCGGACAACACAGATACGCAGTATTTT	CASSTRLADNTDTQYF
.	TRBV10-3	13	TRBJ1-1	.	TGTGCCATAGCGCGGGGGGAAGGGCAACGAGCTTTCTTT	CAIARGEGQRAFF
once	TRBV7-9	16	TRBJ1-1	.	TGTGCCAGCAGCTTCGGCGGGGATGTCAGGGTAACTGAAGCTTTCTTT	CASSFGGDVRVTEAFF
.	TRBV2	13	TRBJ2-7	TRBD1	TGTGCCAGCAGTGTAGGGACAGCCTACGAGCAGTACTTC	CASSVGTAYEQYF
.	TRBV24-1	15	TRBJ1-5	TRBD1	TGTGCCACCAGTGGCCCGGGACAGGGCAATCAGCCCCAGCATTTT	CATSGPGQGNQPQHF
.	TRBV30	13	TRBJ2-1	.	TGTGCCTGGAGCTACAGGGATGGCTATGAGCAGTTCTTC	CAWSYRDGYEQFF
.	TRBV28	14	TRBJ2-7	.	TGTGCCAGCAGTTTACCACGACGAGGCTACGAGCAGTACTTC	CASSLPRRGYEQYF
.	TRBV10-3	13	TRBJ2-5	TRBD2	TGTGCCATCAGTGGGCCGGGAGGCGAGACCCAGTACTTC	CAISGPGGETQYF
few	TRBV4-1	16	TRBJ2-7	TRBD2	TGCGCCAGCAGCCAAGATTTCCCTAGCGGAGCCTACGAGCAGTACTTC	CASSQDFPSGAYEQYF
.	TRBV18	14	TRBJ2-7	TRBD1	TGTGCCAGCTCCACCGGGACAGCTTATTACGAGCAGTACTTC	CASSTGTAYYEQYF
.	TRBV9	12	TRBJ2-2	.	TGTGCAGGAGGACGGGAGAACGGGGAGCTGTTTTTT	CAGGRENGELFF
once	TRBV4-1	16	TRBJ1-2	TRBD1	TGCGCCAGCAGCCAGGACGGGACAGGGCGAAACTATGGCTACACCTTC	CASSQDGTGRNYGYTF
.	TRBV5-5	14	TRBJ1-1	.	TGTGCCAGCAGCTTGGACAGTTTGAACACTGAAGCTTTCTTT	CASSLDSLNTEAFF
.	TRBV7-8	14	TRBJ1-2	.	TGTGCCAGCAGCTTAGGCAGGGGACACTATGGCTACACCTTC	CASSLGRGHYGYTF
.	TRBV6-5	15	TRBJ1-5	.	TGTGCCAGCAGTTACTCTATCGGTTCTAATCAGCCCCAGCATTTT	CASSYSIGSNQPQHF
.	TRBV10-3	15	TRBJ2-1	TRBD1	TGTGCCATCAGTGGCGCAGGGGGCGGCTACAATGAGCAGTTCTTC	CAISGAGGGYNEQFF
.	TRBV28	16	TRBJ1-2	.	TGTGCCAGCAGTTTGGGGGCCCCACAGGGAAGGGACGGCTACACCTTC	CASSLGAPQGRDGYTF
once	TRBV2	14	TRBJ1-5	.	TGTGCCAGCAGTCAAGAACAGGGTAATCAGCCCCAGCATTTT	CASSQEQGNQPQHF
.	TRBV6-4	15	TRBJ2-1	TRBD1	TGTGCCAGCAGTGACTCGACCGGGACAGGGAATGAGCAGTTCTTC	CASSDSTGTGNEQFF
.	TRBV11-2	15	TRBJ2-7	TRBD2	TGTGCCAGCAGCGTTAGCGGGATAGGGTCCTACGAGCAGTACTTC	CASSVSGIGSYEQYF
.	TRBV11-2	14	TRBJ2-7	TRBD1	TGTGCCAGCAGCCCCGGGACAGGGCCCTACGAGCAGTACTTC	CASSPGTGPYEQYF
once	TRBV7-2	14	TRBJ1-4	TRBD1	TGTGCCAGCTTAGAGGGACAGGGAGGTGAAAAACTGTTTTTT	CASLEGQGGEKLFF
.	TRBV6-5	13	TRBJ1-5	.	TGTGCCATCAGGGAGACTAGCAATCAGCCCCAGCATTTT	CAIRETSNQPQHF
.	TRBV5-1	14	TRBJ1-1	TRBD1	TGCGCCAGCAGCACAGGGGCAGGGGGCACTGAAGCTTTCTTT	CASSTGAGGTEAFF
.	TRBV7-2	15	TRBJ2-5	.	TGTGCCAGCAGCTTAACTGGGGCCTTCCAAGAGACCCAGTACTTC	CASSLTGAFQETQYF
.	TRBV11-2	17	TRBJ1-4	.	TGTGCCAGCAGCTTAACAGCTTATGTTGCAACTAATGAAAAACTGTTTTTT	CASSLTAYVATNEKLFF